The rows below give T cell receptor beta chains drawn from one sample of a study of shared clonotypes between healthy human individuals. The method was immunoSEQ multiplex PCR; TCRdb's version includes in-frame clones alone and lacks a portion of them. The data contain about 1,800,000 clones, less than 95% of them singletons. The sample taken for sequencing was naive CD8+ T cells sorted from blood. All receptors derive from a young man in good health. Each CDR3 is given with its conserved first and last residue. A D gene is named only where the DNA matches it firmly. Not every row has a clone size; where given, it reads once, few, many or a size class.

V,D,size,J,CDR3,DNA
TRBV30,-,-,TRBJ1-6,CAWSLRGTSYNSPLHF,TGTGCCTGGAGTCTAAGGGGAACATCCTATAATTCACCCCTCCACTTT
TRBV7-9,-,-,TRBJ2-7,CASRLAGSYEQYF,TGTGCCAGCAGACTAGCCGGGAGCTACGAGCAGTACTTC
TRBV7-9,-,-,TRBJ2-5,CASSLESEGQYF,TGTGCCAGCAGCTTAGAGTCAGAGGGCCAGTACTTC
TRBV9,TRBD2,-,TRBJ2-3,CASSVGGVAGYSTDTQYF,TGTGCCAGCAGCGTAGGGGGAGTAGCGGGATATTCCACAGATACGCAGTATTTT
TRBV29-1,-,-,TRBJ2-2,CSVIRTGELFF,TGCAGCGTTATCAGAACGGGGGAGCTGTTTTTT
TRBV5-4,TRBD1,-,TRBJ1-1,CASSPGTGTGTEAFF,TGTGCCAGCAGCCCCGGGACAGGGACGGGCACTGAAGCTTTCTTT
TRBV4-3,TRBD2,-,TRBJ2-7,CASSQGVAGTYEQYF,TGCGCCAGCAGCCAAGGGGTAGCGGGAACCTACGAGCAGTACTTC
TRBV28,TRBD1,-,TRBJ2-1,CASSLWTGYGDEQFF,TGTGCCAGCAGTCTCTGGACAGGCTATGGGGATGAGCAGTTCTTC
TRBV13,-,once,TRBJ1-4,CASSLRPHSITNEKLFF,TGTGCCAGCAGCTTGAGGCCTCATTCCATCACTAATGAAAAACTGTTTTTT
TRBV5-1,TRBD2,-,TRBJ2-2,CASSLVAGTGELFF,TGCGCCAGCAGCTTGGTAGCGGGCACCGGGGAGCTGTTTTTT
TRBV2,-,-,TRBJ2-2,CASSGPTAINTGELFF,TGTGCCAGCAGTGGCCCCACAGCTATTAACACCGGGGAGCTGTTTTTT
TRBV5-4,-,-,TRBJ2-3,CASSPRTDTDTQYF,TGTGCCAGCAGCCCCCGGACTGACACAGATACGCAGTATTTT
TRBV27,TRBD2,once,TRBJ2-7,CASSLSYGLAGLHEQYF,TGTGCCAGCAGTTTATCTTACGGACTAGCGGGACTCCACGAGCAGTACTTC
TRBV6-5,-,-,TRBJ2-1,CASSYSASNEQFF,TGTGCCAGCAGTTACTCGGCCTCCAATGAGCAGTTCTTC
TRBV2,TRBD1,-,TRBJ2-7,CASSEILGRGSNPYEQYF,TGTGCCAGCAGTGAAATTTTGGGCAGGGGGTCTAACCCCTACGAGCAGTACTTC
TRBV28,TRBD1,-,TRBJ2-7,CASSLTGVSGEQYF,TGTGCCAGCAGCCTTACAGGGGTTTCAGGGGAGCAGTACTTC
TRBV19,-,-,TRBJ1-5,CASSIDPGRGNQPQHF,TGTGCCAGTAGTATAGACCCGGGACGGGGCAATCAGCCCCAGCATTTT
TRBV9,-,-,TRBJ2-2,CASSVGDTLQGTGELFF,TGTGCCAGCAGCGTAGGGGACACATTGCAGGGCACCGGGGAGCTGTTTTTT
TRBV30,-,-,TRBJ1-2,CAWVFGGPGGYTF,TGTGCCTGGGTTTTTGGGGGTCCGGGTGGCTACACCTTC
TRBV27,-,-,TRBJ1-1,CASSSFIGQNTEAFF,TGTGCCAGCAGTTCCTTCATAGGGCAGAACACTGAAGCTTTCTTT
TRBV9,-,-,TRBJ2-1,CASSTPGEGTDNEQFF,TGTGCCAGCAGCACCCCAGGGGAGGGGACCGACAATGAGCAGTTCTTC
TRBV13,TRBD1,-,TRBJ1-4,CASSRRQGNEKLFF,TGTGCCAGCAGCCGCCGACAGGGGAATGAAAAACTGTTTTTT
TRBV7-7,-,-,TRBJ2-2,CASSLAWGTGELFF,TGTGCTAGCAGCTTAGCGTGGGGAACCGGGGAGCTGTTTTTT
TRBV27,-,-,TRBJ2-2,CASSLDGPGELFF,TGTGCCAGCAGCCTAGACGGCCCCGGGGAGCTGTTTTTT
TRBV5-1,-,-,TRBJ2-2,CASSLAPADTGELFF,TGCGCCAGCAGCTTGGCCCCGGCAGACACCGGGGAGCTGTTTTTT
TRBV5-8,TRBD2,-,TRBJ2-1,CASSLVIAGGSSYNEQFF,TGTGCCAGCAGCTTGGTGATAGCGGGAGGGAGCTCCTACAATGAGCAGTTCTTC
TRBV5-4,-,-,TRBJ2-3,CASSPDGTLLDTQYF,TGTGCCAGCAGCCCGGACGGGACTCTATTGGATACGCAGTATTTT
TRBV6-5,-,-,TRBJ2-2,CASSYGGGNTGELFF,TGTGCCAGCAGTTACGGGGGCGGGAACACCGGGGAGCTGTTTTTT
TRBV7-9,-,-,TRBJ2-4,CASSSDYDIQYF,TGTGCCAGCAGCTCAGATTACGACATTCAGTACTTC
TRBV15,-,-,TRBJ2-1,CATRSVSSYNEQFF,TGTGCCACCAGAAGCGTGAGCTCCTACAATGAGCAGTTCTTC
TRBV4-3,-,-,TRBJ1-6,CASSQDMGYNSPLHF,TGCGCCAGCAGCCAAGACATGGGGTATAATTCACCCCTCCACTTT
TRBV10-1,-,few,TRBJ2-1,CASSNGGSEQFF,TGCGCCAGCAGTAATGGGGGTAGTGAGCAGTTCTTC
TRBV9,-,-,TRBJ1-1,CASSAQGWDTEAFF,TGTGCCAGCAGCGCCCAGGGGTGGGACACTGAAGCTTTCTTT
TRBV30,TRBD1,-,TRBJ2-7,CAWIRTDRAYDEQYF,TGTGCCTGGATCCGGACGGACAGGGCTTACGACGAGCAGTACTTC
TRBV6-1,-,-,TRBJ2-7,CASSGFEDFGEQYF,TGTGCCAGCAGTGGCTTTGAGGACTTCGGAGAGCAGTACTTC
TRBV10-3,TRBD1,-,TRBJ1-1,CAISEGQGAGSGTEAFF,TGTGCCATCAGTGAGGGACAGGGGGCAGGCTCTGGCACTGAAGCTTTCTTT
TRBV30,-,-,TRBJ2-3,CAWTPVFGADTQYF,TGTGCCTGGACCCCGGTGTTCGGGGCAGATACGCAGTATTTT
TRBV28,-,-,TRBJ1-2,CATRHHWGYTF,TGTGCCACCAGACATCATTGGGGCTACACCTTC
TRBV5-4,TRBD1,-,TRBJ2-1,CASSLGTGNEQFF,TGTGCCAGCAGCCTAGGGACAGGGAATGAGCAGTTCTTC
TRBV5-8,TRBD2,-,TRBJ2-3,CAGEAGGEDTQYF,TGTGCCGGCGAGGCGGGAGGGGAAGATACGCAGTATTTT
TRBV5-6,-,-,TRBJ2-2,CASSSSTENTGELFF,TGTGCCAGCAGCTCCTCGACAGAGAACACCGGGGAGCTGTTTTTT
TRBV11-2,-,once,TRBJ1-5,CASSAAGSNQPQHF,TGTGCCAGCAGCGCCGCCGGGAGCAATCAGCCCCAGCATTTT
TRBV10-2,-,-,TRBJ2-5,CASSVTRGQETQYF,TGCGCCAGCAGTGTCACTAGGGGGCAAGAGACCCAGTACTTC
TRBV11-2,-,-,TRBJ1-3,CASSFSFPRTFGSGNTIYF,TGTGCCAGCAGCTTTTCATTTCCGCGGACATTCGGCTCTGGAAACACCATATATTTT
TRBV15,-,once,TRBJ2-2,CATSRDKLKIGELFF,TGTGCCACCAGCAGAGATAAACTAAAGATCGGGGAGCTGTTTTTT